These 24 T cell receptor beta chains came from one sample sequenced in a study of blood T cell repertoires in COVID-19. Libraries were prepared by immunoSEQ multiplex PCR; TCRdb keeps only in-frame clonotypes and omits some of them. The data hold 200,000 to 250,000 clones, with roughly 85% observed a single time. The source material was peripheral blood. These receptors all stem from a woman younger than 30 with acute or convalescent COVID-19.

The chain uses TRBV5-4 and TRBJ2-4, with 7 nucleotides matching TRBD1. V lost 4 bases and J lost 1; bases outside the gene matches: 11. Germline lookup yields CDR1 SGHNT and CDR2 YYREEE (reference sequence). CDR3 length: 17 amino acids. CDR3 residues: CASSGQDRPSAKNIQYF. CDR3 coding DNA: TGTGCCAGCAGCGGACAGGACAGACCCTCGGCCAAAAACATTCAGTACTTC. The entire variable domain, with the rest obtained from reference TRBV5-4 and TRBJ2-4, is as follows: ETGVTQSPTHLIKTRGQQVTLRCSSQSGHNTVSWYQQALGQGPQFIFQYYREEENGRGNFPPRFSGLQFPNYSSELNVNALELDDSALYLCASSGQDRPSAKNIQYFGAGTRLSVL.

The rearrangement joins TRBV2 to TRBJ2-1; 9 bases are a match to TRBD2. The CDR3 covers 15 residues. Germline V gene data show CDR1 as SNHLY and CDR2 as FYNNEI. V shed 8 bases and J 0 bases; nucleotides not matched to a gene: 5. The CDR3 region is CASLAGRTSYNEQFF. The DNA of the CDR3 is TGTGCCAGCCTAGCGGGAAGGACCTCCTACAATGAGCAGTTCTTC.

On this clone itself: The sample holds other DNA sequences that translate to the same CDR3. V and J are TRBV4-3 and TRBJ2-7; 12 bases are a match to TRBD2. The CDR3 is 15 residues long. From germline, CDR1 is LGHNA and CDR2 YSLEER. Unmatched junction bases numbered 0, after V lost 1 base and J lost 2 bases. The CDR3 loop is CASSQGLAGAYEQYF. The CDR3 DNA reads as TGCGCCAGCAGCCAAGGACTAGCGGGGGCCTACGAGCAGTACTTC.

The V call is TRBV2, the J call TRBJ2-7; possible D gene TRBD2, 6 bases. The CDR3 is 15 residues long. V was shortened by 6 bases and J by 4 bases, with 19 bases between the two germline ends. Germline loops: CDR1 SNHLY, CDR2 FYNNEI. The CDR3, as DNA: TGTGCCAGCAGCCCAGCGGGTTCCCACCCTTACGAGCAGTACTTC. Protein: CASSPAGSHPYEQYF.

The chain couples TRBV19 to TRBJ2-1; TRBD2 is a possible D gene (5 bases). Germline assignment: CDR1 LNHDA and CDR2 SQIVND (reference sequence). The CDR3 sequence is 14 residues long. V was shortened by 3 bases and J by 5 bases, with 11 bases between the two germline ends. The CDR3 region is CASSMAGANNEQFF. The DNA of the CDR3 is TGTGCCAGTAGTATGGCGGGCGCTAACAATGAGCAGTTCTTC.

CDR3 bases: TGTGCCAGCAGCCCAGTACAGGGGGCGGTGGAGACCCAGTACTTC. Encoded protein: CASSPVQGAVETQYF. The chain carries TRBV7-2 and TRBJ2-5; 9 bases are shared with TRBD1. The germline CDR1 and CDR2 sequences are SGHTA and FQGNSA. The CDR3 spans 15 residues. The V gene end was trimmed by 5 bases and the J gene end by 5 bases; junction bases not matched to a gene: 9.

This sequence joins TRBV7-9 and TRBJ2-7; D might be TRBD1 or TRBD2, each matching 6 bases. This CDR3 is 13 amino acids long. Looked up from germline, CDR1 is SEHNR and CDR2 is FQNEAQ (reference sequence). Deletions cut 7 bases from V and 2 bases from J, with 12 bases between. In nucleotides, the CDR3 is TGTGCCAGCACGCGGGACACCACCTACGAGCAGTACTTC. Its translation is CASTRDTTYEQYF.

The rearrangement joins TRBV7-2 to TRBJ2-5, with D unresolved. The V end was cut by 3 bases, the J end by 2 bases, with 13 bases between. The CDR3 runs to 15 residues. CDR1 is SGHTA and CDR2 is FQGNSA in the germline V gene. In nucleotides, the CDR3 is TGTGCCAGCAGCTTGGTCGGGTCTAGGCAAGAGACCCAGTACTTC. Translated: CASSLVGSRQETQYF. The variable domain in full, completed from reference TRBV7-2 and TRBJ2-5, reads GAGVSQSPSNKVTEKGKDVELRCDPISGHTALYWYRQSLGQGLEFLIYFQGNSAPDKSGLPSDRFSAERTGGSVSTLTIQRTQQEDSAVYLCASSLVGSRQETQYFGPGTRLLVL.

The CDR3 reads CASSLVGSGRSDTQYF. DNA for the CDR3: TGCGCCAGCAGCTTGGTTGGTAGCGGGAGATCAGATACGCAGTATTTT. This rearrangement joins TRBV5-1 to TRBJ2-3; 9 bases map to TRBD2. The CDR3 sequence is 16 residues long. After removal of 0 bases from V and 4 bases from J, the junction contained 6 bases not matched to a gene. Germline V gene lookup returns CDR1 SGHRS and CDR2 YFSETQ.

The rearrangement links TRBV6-6 to TRBJ1-4, with D maybe TRBD1 (6 bases). V was pared by 8 bases and J by 5 bases, with 12 bases between. Germline CDR1 reads MNHNY; CDR2 reads SVGAGI (reference sequence). This CDR3 spans 13 amino acids. The CDR3 DNA follows: TGTGCCAGCCTGGGGGCTTTCAATGAAAAACTGTTTTTT. Translating gives CASLGAFNEKLFF.

CDR3 sequence: CSASDQGYTF. The DNA for the CDR3 is TGCAGTGCTAGTGACCAGGGCTACACCTTC. This chain joins TRBV20-1 and TRBJ1-2; no reliable D call. Germline lookup yields CDR1 DFQATT and CDR2 SNEGSKA (reference sequence). With 3 bases removed from V and 8 bases from J, the gap between germline ends came to 7 bases. CDR3 length: 10 amino acids.

V usage is TRBV19 and J usage is TRBJ2-6, with D perhaps TRBD1 (5 bases). The CDR3 sequence is 14 residues long. V was clipped by 5 bases and J by 4 bases, with 9 bases between them. Germline loops: CDR1 LNHDA, CDR2 SQIVND (reference sequence). Here the CDR3 reads CASSVRAGANVLTF. The DNA of the CDR3 is TGTGCCAGTAGTGTCAGGGCCGGGGCCAACGTCCTGACTTTC. Full variable domain (outside the CDR3, taken from reference TRBV19 and TRBJ2-6): DGGITQSPKYLFRKEGQNVTLSCEQNLNHDAMYWYRQDPGQGLRLIYYSQIVNDFQKGDIAEGYSVSREKKESFPLTVTSAQKNPTAFYLCASSVRAGANVLTFGAGSRLTVL.

The chain uses TRBV4-1 and TRBJ1-6, with TRBD1 identical over 7 bases. CDR1 is MGHRA and CDR2 is YSYEKL in the germline V gene. This CDR3 comprises 15 residues. V was pared by 0 bases and J by 4 bases, with 0 bases of the junction left unmatched. CDR3 DNA sequence: TGCGCCAGCAGCCAAGAGGGACAGTATAATTCACCCCTCCACTTT. Amino acid sequence: CASSQEGQYNSPLHF.

The chain employs TRBV7-2 and TRBJ1-5; D possibly corresponds to TRBD1 (5 bases). Trimming stripped 2 bases from V and 4 bases from J, with 12 bases between. The CDR3 has 15 amino acids. Germline V CDR1 and CDR2: SGHTA, FQGNSA. The CDR3 coding sequence is TGTGCCAGCAGCTTAATTGGGGCCGTTAATCAGCCCCAGCATTTT. It translates to CASSLIGAVNQPQHF.

The chain is built from TRBV5-4 and TRBJ2-2, with 9 bases matching TRBD2. J was trimmed by 1 base and V by 0 bases; bases with no gene match: 7. This CDR3 has 18 amino acids. Germline lookup yields CDR1 SGHNT and CDR2 YYREEE (reference sequence). For the CDR3, the DNA is TGTGCCAGCAGCTTGGAGACTCTAGCGGGACAGAACACCGGGGAGCTGTTTTTT. Its protein product is CASSLETLAGQNTGELFF.

This sequence joins TRBV3-1 (or the pseudogene TRBV3-2) and TRBJ1-2; 8 bases are shared with TRBD1. Germline-derived CDR1 and CDR2 are LGHDT and YNNKEL (reference sequence). The CDR3 extends over 14 amino acids. The J segment lost 8 bases and the V segment lost 1 base, leaving 6 bases of the junction unmatched. The chain's CDR3 is CASSQAQGAGGYTF. For the CDR3, the DNA is TGTGCCAGCAGCCAAGCTCAGGGGGCGGGGGGCTACACCTTC.

This chain connects TRBV27 to TRBJ1-5; 8 nucleotides align to TRBD1. Trimming removed 0 bases from V and 7 bases from J; junction bases left unmatched: 8. This CDR3 is built from 16 residues. Germline values: CDR1 MNHEY, CDR2 SMNVEV (reference sequence). CDR3: CASSLSYQGARQPQHF. In DNA form, the CDR3 reads TGTGCCAGCAGTTTATCGTACCAGGGGGCGCGGCAGCCCCAGCATTTT.

This sequence joins TRBV2 and TRBJ1-6; TRBD1 might be the D (5 bases). The CDR3 consists of 17 residues. V was cut by 0 bases and J by 5 bases, with 14 bases left in between. Per germline, CDR1 SNHLY and CDR2 FYNNEI. The CDR3 DNA follows: TGTGCCAGCAGTGAAGCGGGGGGTGGTGTAGATAATTCACCCCTCCACTTT. Protein sequence: CASSEAGGGVDNSPLHF. Filled out from reference TRBV2 and TRBJ1-6, the complete variable domain reads EPEVTQTPSHQVTQMGQEVILRCVPISNHLYFYWYRQILGQKVEFLVSFYNNEISEKSEIFDDQFSVERPDGSNFTLKIRSTKLEDSAMYFCASSEAGGGVDNSPLHFGNGTRLTVT.

This clone was seen only once. J is TRBJ1-1 and V is TRBV29-1; D uncertain. Germline lookup yields CDR1 SQVTM and CDR2 ANQGSEA. V gave up 4 bases and J gave up 0 bases, with 9 bases separating them. The CDR3 has 13 amino acids. CDR3 in amino acids: CSVVNYLNTEAFF. The CDR3 DNA sequence: TGCAGCGTTGTTAACTACCTGAACACTGAAGCTTTCTTT.

This clone was recorded a few times. The J gene is TRBJ2-3, the V gene TRBV12-5, with TRBD2 matching 12 bases. Germline V CDR1 and CDR2: LGHNT, FRNRAP. The V and J ends lost 4 bases and 0 bases, in that order; junction bases with no gene match: 5. The CDR3 length is 17 residues. In DNA form, the CDR3 reads TGTGCTAGTGGTTGGGGACTAGCGGGTACTAGCACAGATACGCAGTATTTT. Translated: CASGWGLAGTSTDTQYF.

The gene calls are TRBV4-3 and TRBJ2-7; D may be TRBD2 (6 bases). This CDR3 spans 14 amino acids. CDR1 and CDR2 from the germline V gene are LGHNA and YSLEER. The V and J ends lost 0 bases and 4 bases respectively, with 10 bases between them. CDR3 nucleotides: TGCGCCAGCAGCCAAGATACTAGCTGGTACGAGCAGTACTTC. Its translation: CASSQDTSWYEQYF.

CDR3 DNA: TGTGCCACCCGCTCGGGCAGGGGGCTTCAGCCCCAGCATTTT. It is translated as CATRSGRGLQPQHF. This chain links TRBV15 with TRBJ1-5; 8 bases map to TRBD1. Per germline, CDR1 LNHNV and CDR2 YYDKDF (reference sequence). With 8 bases clipped from V and 6 bases from J, the junction kept 9 bases outside the gene matches. The CDR3 extends over 14 amino acids.

As to this clone: Other DNA sequences from this sample encode an identical CDR3 as well. This chain joins TRBV5-6 and TRBJ2-7, with D uncertain. In germline, CDR1 is SGHDT, CDR2 YYEEEE. This CDR3 spans 12 amino acids. V was pared by 0 bases and J by 4 bases, with 5 bases between. CDR3 coding DNA: TGTGCCAGCAGCTTGGCCAGTTACGAGCAGTACTTC. Translation: CASSLASYEQYF.

The chain recombines TRBV9 with TRBJ2-7; tentatively, D is TRBD2 (6 bases). Trimming pared 4 bases from V and 0 bases from J, leaving 11 bases between. Germline V lookup: CDR1 SGDLS, CDR2 YYNGEE. There are 14 residues in the CDR3. CDR3 protein: CASSSGLDSYEQYF. CDR3 DNA: TGTGCCAGCAGCTCGGGACTTGACTCCTACGAGCAGTACTTC.